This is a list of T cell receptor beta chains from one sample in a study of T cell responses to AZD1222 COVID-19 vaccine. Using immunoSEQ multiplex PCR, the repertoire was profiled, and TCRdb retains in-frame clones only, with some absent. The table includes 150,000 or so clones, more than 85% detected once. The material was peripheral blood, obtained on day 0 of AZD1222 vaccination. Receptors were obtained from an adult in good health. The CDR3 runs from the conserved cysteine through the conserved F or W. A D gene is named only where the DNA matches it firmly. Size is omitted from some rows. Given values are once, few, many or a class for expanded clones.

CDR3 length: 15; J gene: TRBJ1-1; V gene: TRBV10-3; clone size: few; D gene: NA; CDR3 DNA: TGTGCCATCAGTCCCACTTCGGGACGCCAACTGAAAGCTTTCTTT; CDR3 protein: CAISPTSGRQLKAFF
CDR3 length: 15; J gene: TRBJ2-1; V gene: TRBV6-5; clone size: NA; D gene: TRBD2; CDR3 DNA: TGTGCCAGCAGTTCCCGGACTAGCGGATACAATGAGCAGTTCTTC; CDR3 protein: CASSSRTSGYNEQFF
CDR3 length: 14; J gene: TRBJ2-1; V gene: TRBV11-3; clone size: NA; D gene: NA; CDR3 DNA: TGTGCCAGCAGCTTAGCGCTGAGCGGGTGGGAGCAGTTCTTC; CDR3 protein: CASSLALSGWEQFF
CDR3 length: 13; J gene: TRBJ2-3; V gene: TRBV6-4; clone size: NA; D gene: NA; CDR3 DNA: TGTGCCAGCAGGCACTCCCGGTCGGATACGCAGTATTTT; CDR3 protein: CASRHSRSDTQYF
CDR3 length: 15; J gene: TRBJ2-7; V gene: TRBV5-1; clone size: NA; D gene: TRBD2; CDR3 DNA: TGCGCCAGCAGCTTGCAAGCGGGAGCCTCCTACGAGCAGTACTTC; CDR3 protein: CASSLQAGASYEQYF
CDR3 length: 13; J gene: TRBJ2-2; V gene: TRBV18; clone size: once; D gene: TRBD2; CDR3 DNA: TGTGCCAGCTCACCGGCGGGGGTAGGAGAGCTGTTTTTT; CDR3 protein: CASSPAGVGELFF
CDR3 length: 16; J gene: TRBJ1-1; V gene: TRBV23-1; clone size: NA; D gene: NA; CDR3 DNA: TGCGCCAGCACCTCCCTAGGGGATCATGTTCGCACTGAAGCTTTCTTT; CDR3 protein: CASTSLGDHVRTEAFF
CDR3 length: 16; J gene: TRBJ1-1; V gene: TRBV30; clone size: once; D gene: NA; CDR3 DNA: TGTGCCTGGAGCGTAAGCTTACAGCTGGATTACACTGAAGCTTTCTTT; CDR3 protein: CAWSVSLQLDYTEAFF
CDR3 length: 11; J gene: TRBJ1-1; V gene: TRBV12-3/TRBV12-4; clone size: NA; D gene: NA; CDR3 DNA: TGTGCCAGCATCGGGGAGAGCGAGGCTTTCTTT; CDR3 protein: CASIGESEAFF
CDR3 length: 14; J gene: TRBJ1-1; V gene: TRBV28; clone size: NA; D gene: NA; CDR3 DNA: TGTGCCAGCAGCCTCAGGACGGAAAACACTGAAGCTTTCTTT; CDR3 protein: CASSLRTENTEAFF
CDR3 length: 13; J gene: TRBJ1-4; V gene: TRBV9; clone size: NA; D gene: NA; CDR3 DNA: TGTGCCAGCAGCGTAGATGCTAATGAAAAACTGTTTTTT; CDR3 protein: CASSVDANEKLFF
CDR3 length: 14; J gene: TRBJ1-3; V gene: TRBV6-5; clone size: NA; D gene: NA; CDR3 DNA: TGTGCCAGCAGAATGACAGGCTCTGGAAACACCATATATTTT; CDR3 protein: CASRMTGSGNTIYF
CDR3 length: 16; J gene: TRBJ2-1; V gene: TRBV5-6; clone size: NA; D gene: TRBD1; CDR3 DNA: TGTGCCAGCAGCGCACGGGGACAGGGGGTTTACAATGAGCAGTTCTTC; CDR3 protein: CASSARGQGVYNEQFF
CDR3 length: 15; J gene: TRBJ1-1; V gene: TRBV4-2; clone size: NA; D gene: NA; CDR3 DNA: TGTGCCAGCAGCCAAGCGCCCTCTGAGAACACTGAAGCTTTCTTT; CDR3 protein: CASSQAPSENTEAFF
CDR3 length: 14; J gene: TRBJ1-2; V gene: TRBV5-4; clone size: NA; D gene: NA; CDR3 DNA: TGTGCCAGCAGCGCCGGGCCCCACGCCCCTGGCTACACCTTC; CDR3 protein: CASSAGPHAPGYTF
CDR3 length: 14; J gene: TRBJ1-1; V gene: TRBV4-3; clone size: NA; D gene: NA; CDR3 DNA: TGCGCCAGCAGCCAAGATTGGGACAACACTGAAGCTTTCTTT; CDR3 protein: CASSQDWDNTEAFF
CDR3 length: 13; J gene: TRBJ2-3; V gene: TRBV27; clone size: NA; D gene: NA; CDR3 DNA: TGTGCCAGCAGTCCCGTCCGCACAGATACGCAGTATTTT; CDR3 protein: CASSPVRTDTQYF
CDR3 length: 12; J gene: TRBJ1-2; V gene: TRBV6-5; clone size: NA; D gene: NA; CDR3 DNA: TGTGCCAGCGCGCAGGCTAACTATGGCTACACCTTC; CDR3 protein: CASAQANYGYTF
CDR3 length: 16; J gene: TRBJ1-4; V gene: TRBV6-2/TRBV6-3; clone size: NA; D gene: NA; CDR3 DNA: TGTGCCAGCAGCCCGGCCCCGACAGGCTCTAATGAAAAACTGTTTTTT; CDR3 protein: CASSPAPTGSNEKLFF
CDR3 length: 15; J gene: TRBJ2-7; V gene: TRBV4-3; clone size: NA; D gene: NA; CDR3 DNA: TGCGCCAGCAGCCGGAACCGGGACGGAGCCTACGAGCAGTACTTC; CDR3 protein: CASSRNRDGAYEQYF
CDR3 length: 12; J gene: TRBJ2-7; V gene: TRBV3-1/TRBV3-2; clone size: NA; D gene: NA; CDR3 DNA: TGTGCCAGCAGCCTAAGCTCCTACGAGCAGTACTTC; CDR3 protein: CASSLSSYEQYF
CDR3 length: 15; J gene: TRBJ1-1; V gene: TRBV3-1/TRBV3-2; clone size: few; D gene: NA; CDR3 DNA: TGTGCCAGCAGCCAAGACTTGGGGCCGAACACTGAAGCTTTCTTT; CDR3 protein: CASSQDLGPNTEAFF
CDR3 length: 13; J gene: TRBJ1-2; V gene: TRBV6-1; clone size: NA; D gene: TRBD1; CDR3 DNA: TGTGCCAGCAGTGAAGAGGGGGCTCGTGGCTACACCTTC; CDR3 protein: CASSEEGARGYTF
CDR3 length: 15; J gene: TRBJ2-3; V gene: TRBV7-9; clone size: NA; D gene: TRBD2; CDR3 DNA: TGTGCCAGCAGGTTCTCCCTAGCGGGATTAGATACGCAGTATTTT; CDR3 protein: CASRFSLAGLDTQYF
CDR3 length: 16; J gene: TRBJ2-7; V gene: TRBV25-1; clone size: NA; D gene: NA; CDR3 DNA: TGTGCCAGCAGTGAATGCGGGTGGGCGAGCTCCTACGAGCAGTACTTC; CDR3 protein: CASSECGWASSYEQYF
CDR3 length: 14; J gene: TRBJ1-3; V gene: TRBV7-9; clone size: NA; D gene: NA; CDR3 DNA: TGTGCCAGCAGCTTTACTCCGTCTGGAAACACCATATATTTT; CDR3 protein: CASSFTPSGNTIYF
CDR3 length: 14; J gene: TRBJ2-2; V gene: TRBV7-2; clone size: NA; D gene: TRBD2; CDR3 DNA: TGTGCCAGCAGTTTAGGGACTAGCGGGGGAGAGCTGTTTTTT; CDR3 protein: CASSLGTSGGELFF
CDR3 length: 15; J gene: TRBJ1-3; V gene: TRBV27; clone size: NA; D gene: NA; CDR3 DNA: TGTGCCAGCTGGAAAGCCGGGACACAAGGAAACACCATATATTTT; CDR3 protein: CASWKAGTQGNTIYF
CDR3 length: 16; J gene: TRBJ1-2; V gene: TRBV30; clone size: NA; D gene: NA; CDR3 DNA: TGTGCCTGGGGGTATGCATCGCGGGGCGGCGATGATGGCTACACCTTC; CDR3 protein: CAWGYASRGGDDGYTF
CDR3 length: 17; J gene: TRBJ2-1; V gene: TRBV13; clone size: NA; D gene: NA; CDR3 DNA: TGTGCCAGCAGCTTAGGCCTAGCGAGCTGGGACTACAATGAGCAGTTCTTC; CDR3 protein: CASSLGLASWDYNEQFF
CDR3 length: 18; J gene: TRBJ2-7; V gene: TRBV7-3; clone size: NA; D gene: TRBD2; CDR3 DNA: TGTGCCAGCAGCCCCGGACTAGCGGGAGGGCCCGGCACCTACGAGCAGTACTTC; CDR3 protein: CASSPGLAGGPGTYEQYF
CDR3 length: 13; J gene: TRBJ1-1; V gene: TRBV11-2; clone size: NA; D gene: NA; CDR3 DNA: TGTGCCAGCAGCTTAGTTACGAACACTGAAGCTTTCTTT; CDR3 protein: CASSLVTNTEAFF
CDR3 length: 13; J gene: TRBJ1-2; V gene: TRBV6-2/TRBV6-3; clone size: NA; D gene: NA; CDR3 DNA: TGTGCCAGCAGTTACGGGGGAACCTATGGCTACACCTTC; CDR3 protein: CASSYGGTYGYTF
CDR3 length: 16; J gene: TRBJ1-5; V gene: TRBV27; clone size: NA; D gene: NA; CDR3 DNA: TGTGCCAGCAGTCCCTCGGGTCCGGGGGGCAATCAGCCCCAGCATTTT; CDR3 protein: CASSPSGPGGNQPQHF
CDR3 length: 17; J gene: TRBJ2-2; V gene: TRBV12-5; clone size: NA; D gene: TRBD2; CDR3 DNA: TGTGCTAGTGGTACTTTTCTAGCGGGACCGAACACCGGGGAGCTGTTTTTT; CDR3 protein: CASGTFLAGPNTGELFF
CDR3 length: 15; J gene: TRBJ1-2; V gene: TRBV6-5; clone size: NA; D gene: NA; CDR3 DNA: TGTGCCAGCAGTTCTGGACCCCACAGGGACTATGGCTACACCTTC; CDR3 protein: CASSSGPHRDYGYTF
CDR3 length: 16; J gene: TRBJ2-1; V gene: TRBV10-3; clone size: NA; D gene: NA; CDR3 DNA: TGTGCCATCAGTGAGTCATGGGCGACCACGGGCAATGAGCAGTTCTTC; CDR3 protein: CAISESWATTGNEQFF
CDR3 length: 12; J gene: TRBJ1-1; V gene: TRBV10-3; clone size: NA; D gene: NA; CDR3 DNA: TGTGCCATCAGTGATATTGGGACCGAAGCTTTCTTT; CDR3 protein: CAISDIGTEAFF
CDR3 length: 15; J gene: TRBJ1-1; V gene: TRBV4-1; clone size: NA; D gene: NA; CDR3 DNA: TGCGCCAGCAGCCCACAAGTCGGACTGAGCACTGAAGCTTTCTTT; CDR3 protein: CASSPQVGLSTEAFF
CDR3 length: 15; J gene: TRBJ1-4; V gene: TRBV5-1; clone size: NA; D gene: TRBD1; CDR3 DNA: TGCGCCAGCAGCTTGGGGGGACAGCTTAATGAAAAACTGTTTTTT; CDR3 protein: CASSLGGQLNEKLFF
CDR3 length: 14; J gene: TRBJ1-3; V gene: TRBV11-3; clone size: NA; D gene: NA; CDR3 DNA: TGTGCCAGCACCCGCGGAGTTACTGGAAACACCATATATTTT; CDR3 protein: CASTRGVTGNTIYF
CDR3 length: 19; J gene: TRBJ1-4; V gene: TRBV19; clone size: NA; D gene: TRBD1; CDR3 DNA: TGTGCCAGTAGTATATCCGGGACAGGGGGATTGCGGAACCCAGAAAAACTGTTTTTT; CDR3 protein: CASSISGTGGLRNPEKLFF